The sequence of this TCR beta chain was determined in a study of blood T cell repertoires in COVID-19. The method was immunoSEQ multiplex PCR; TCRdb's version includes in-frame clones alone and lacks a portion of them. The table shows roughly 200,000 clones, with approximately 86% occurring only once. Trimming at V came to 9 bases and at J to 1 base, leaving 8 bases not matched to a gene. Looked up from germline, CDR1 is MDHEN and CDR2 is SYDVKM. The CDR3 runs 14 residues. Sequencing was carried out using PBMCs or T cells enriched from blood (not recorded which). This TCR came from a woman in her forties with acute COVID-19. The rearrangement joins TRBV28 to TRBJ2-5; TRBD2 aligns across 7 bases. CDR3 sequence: CASSRTSRQETQYF. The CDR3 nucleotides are TGTGCCAGTTCTCGGACTAGTCGCCAAGAGACCCAGTACTTC.